This T cell receptor (beta chain) was recovered during a study of cytomegalovirus exposure and HLA in healthy donors. 60 Vbeta and 13 Jbeta primers were used in PCR. Libraries were prepared by immunoSEQ multiplex PCR; TCRdb keeps only in-frame clonotypes and omits some of them. The sample includes about 120,000 clones, roughly 10% of them seen just once. The ends lost 2 bases at V and 0 bases at J; junction bases unmatched: 2. The CDR3 is made up of 15 amino acids. Germline CDR1 is SGDLS and CDR2 is YYNGEE. The genes are TRBV9 and TRBJ2-1, with 7 bases aligning to TRBD2. Sequencing was done on a sample of PBMCs. This clonotype was sampled from a woman under 30 in good health and CMV-seropositive. DNA of the CDR3: TGTGCCAGCAGCGTGGGGGGGGACTCCTACAATGAGCAGTTCTTC. It encodes CASSVGGDSYNEQFF.